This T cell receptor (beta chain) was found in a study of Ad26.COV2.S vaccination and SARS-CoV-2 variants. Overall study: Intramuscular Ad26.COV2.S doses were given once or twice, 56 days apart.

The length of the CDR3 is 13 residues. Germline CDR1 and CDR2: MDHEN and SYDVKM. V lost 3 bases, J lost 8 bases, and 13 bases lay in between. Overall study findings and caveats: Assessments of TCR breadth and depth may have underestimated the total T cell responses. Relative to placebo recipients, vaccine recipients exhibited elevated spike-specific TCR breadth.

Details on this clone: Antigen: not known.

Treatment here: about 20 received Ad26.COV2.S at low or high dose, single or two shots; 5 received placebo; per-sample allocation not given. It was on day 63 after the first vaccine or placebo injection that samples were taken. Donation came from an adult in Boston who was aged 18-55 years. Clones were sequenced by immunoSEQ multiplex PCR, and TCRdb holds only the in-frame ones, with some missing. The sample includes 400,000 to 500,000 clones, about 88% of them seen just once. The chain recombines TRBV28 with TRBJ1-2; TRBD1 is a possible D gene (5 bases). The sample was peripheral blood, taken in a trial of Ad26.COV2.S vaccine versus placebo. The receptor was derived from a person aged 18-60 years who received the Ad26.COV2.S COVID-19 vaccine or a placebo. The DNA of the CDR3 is TGTGCCAGCAGTTTCCGTCCAGGGAAGGGCTACACCTTC. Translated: CASSFRPGKGYTF.